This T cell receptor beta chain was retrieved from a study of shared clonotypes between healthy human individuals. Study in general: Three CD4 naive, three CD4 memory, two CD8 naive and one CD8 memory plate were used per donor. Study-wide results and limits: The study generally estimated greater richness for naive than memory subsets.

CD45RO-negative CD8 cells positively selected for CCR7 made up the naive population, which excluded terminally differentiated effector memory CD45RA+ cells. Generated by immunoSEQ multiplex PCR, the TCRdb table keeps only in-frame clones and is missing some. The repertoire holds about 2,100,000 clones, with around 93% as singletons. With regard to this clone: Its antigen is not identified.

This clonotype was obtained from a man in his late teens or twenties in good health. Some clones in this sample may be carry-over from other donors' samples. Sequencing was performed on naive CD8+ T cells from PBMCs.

CDR3 amino acids: CASSPGTHSYEQYF. DNA of the CDR3: TGTGCCAGCTCACCGGGGACACACTCCTACGAGCAGTACTTC. The chain uses TRBV18 and TRBJ2-7; D may be TRBD1 (6 bases). CDR1 is KGHSH and CDR2 is LQKENI in the germline V gene. The length of the CDR3 is 14 residues. V was clipped by 3 bases and J by 0 bases, with 9 bases between them.